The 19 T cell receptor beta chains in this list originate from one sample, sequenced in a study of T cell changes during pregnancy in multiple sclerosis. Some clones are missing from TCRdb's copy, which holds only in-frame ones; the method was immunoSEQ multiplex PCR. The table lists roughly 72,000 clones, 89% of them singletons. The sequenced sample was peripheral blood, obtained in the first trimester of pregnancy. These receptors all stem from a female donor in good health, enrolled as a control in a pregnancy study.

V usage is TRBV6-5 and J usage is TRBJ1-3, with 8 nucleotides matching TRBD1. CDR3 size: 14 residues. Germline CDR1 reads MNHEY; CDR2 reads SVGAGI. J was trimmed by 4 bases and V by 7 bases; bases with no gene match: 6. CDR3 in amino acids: CASNPTGGGNTIYF. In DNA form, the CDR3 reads TGTGCCAGCAATCCTACAGGGGGGGGAAACACCATATATTTT.

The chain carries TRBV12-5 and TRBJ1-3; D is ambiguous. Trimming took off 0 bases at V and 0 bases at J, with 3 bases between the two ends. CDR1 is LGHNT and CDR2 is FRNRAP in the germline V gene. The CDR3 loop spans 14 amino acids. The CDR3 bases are TGTGCTAGTGGTTTGGTATACTCTGGAAACACCATATATTTT. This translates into CASGLVYSGNTIYF.

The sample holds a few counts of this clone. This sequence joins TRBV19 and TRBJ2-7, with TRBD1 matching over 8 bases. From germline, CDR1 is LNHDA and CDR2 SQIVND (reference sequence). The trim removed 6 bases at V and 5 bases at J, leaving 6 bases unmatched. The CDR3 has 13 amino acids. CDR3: CASRDDRGHEQYF. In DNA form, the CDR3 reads TGTGCCAGTAGGGATGACAGGGGCCACGAGCAGTACTTC.

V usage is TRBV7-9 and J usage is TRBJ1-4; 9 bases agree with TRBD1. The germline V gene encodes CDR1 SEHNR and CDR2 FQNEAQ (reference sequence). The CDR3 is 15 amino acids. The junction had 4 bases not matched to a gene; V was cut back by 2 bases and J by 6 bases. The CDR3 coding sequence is TGTGCCAGCAGCTTAAGCCGGACAGGGGATGAAAAACTGTTTTTT. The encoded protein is CASSLSRTGDEKLFF.

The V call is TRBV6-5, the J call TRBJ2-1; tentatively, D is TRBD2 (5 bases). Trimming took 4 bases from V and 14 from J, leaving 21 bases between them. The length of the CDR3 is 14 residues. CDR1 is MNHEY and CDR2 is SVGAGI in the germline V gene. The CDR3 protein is CASSSLYKEVGKFF. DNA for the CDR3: TGTGCCAGCAGTTCGCTTTATAAGGAGGTCGGGAAGTTCTTC.

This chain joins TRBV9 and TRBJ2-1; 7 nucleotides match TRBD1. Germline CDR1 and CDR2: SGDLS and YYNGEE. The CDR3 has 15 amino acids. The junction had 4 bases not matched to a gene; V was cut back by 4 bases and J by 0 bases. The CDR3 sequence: CASSLTGSSYNEQFF. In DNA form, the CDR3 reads TGTGCCAGCAGCTTGACAGGGTCCTCCTACAATGAGCAGTTCTTC.

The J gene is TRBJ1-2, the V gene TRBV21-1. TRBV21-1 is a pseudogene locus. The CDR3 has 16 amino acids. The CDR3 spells CASSKARGGEGGGYTF. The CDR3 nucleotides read TGTGCCAGCAGCAAAGCGCGGGGGGGGGAGGGAGGTGGCTACACCTTC.

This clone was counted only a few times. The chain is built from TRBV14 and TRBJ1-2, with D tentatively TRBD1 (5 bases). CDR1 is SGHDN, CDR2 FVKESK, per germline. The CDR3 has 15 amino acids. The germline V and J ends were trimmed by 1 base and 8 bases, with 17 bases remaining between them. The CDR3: CASSQVNTPRGGYTF. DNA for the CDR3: TGTGCCAGCAGCCAAGTAAATACCCCACGGGGGGGCTACACCTTC.

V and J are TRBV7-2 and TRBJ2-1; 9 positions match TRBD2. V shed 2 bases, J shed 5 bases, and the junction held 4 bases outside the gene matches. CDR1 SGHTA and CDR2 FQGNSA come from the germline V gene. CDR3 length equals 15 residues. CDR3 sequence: CASSLSGGNNNEQFF. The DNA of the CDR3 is TGTGCCAGCAGCTTAAGCGGGGGGAACAACAATGAGCAGTTCTTC.

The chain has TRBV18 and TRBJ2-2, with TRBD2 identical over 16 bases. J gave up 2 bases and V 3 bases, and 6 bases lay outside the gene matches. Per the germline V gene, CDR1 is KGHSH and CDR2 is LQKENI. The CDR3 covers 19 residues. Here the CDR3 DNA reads TGTGCCAGCTCACCGGCGGGACTAGCGGGAGGGCCAAACACCGGGGAGCTGTTTTTT. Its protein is CASSPAGLAGGPNTGELFF.

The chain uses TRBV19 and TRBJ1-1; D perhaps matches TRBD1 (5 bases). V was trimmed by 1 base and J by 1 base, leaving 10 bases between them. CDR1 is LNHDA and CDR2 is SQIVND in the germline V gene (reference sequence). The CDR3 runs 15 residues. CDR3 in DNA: TGTGCCAGTAGTATAGTCGCAGGGTCGAACACTGAAGCTTTCTTT. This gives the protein CASSIVAGSNTEAFF.

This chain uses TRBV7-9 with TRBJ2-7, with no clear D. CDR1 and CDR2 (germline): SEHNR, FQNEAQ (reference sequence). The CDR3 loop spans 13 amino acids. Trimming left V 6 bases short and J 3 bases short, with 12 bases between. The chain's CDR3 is CASRLFQDYEQYF. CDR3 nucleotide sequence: TGTGCCAGCAGACTTTTCCAGGACTACGAGCAGTACTTC.

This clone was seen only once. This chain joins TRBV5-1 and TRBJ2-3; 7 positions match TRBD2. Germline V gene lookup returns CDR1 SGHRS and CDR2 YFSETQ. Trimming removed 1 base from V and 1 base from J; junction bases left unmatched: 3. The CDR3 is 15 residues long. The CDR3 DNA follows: TGCGCCAGCAGCTTGCAGCGGGGACGCACAGATACGCAGTATTTT. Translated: CASSLQRGRTDTQYF.

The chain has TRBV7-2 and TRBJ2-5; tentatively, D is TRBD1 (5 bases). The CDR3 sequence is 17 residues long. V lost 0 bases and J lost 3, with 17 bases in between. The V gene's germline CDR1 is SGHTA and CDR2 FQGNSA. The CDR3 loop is CASSLAGRSLREETQYF. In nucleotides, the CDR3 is TGTGCCAGCAGCTTAGCGGGGCGGTCTCTACGAGAAGAGACCCAGTACTTC.

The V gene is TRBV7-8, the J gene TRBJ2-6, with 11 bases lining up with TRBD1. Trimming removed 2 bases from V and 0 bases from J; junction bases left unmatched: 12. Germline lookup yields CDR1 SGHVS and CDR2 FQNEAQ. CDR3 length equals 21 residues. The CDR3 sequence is CASSLTRTGGVRLSGANVLTF. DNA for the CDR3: TGTGCCAGCAGCTTAACGCGGACAGGGGGCGTAAGGCTCTCTGGGGCCAACGTCCTGACTTTC.

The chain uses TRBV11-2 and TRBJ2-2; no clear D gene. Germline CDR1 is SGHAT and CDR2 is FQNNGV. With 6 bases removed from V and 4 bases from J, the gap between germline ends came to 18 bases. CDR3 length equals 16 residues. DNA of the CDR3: TGTGCCAGCAGGCCCTCTTACTCGACGGGCACCGGGGAGCTGTTTTTT. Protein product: CASRPSYSTGTGELFF.

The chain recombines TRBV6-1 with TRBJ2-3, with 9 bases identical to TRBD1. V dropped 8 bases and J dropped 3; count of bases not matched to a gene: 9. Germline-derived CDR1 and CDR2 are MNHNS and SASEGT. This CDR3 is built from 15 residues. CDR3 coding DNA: TGTGCCAGCGACTTACAGGGGGCGTGGACAGATACGCAGTATTTT. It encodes CASDLQGAWTDTQYF.

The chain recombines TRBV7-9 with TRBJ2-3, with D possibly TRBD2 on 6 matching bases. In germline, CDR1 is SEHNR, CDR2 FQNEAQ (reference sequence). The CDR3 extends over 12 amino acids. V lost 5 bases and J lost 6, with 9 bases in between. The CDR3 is CASSRLGDTQYF. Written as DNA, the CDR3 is TGTGCCAGCAGCCGACTAGGGGATACGCAGTATTTT.

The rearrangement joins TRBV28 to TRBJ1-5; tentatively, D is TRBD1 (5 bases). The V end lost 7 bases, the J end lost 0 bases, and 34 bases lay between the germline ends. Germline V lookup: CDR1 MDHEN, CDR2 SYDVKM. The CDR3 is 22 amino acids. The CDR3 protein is CASIHASLGGRGAKDSNQPQHF. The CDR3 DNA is TGTGCCAGCATACACGCGTCCTTGGGGGGACGAGGGGCGAAGGATAGCAATCAGCCCCAGCATTTT.